The 6 T cell receptor beta chains presented below share a single source sample, sequenced in a study of glioma-infiltrating T cells after dendritic cell vaccination. Time point specified: after dendritic cell vaccination, including at tumor progression/relapse. Some clones are missing from TCRdb's copy, which holds only in-frame ones; the method was immunoSEQ multiplex PCR. The data hold 55,000 to 75,000 clones, with roughly 83% observed a single time. The specimen was blood, collected after dendritic cell vaccination. These receptors were collected from a human donor with glioblastoma.

The gene calls are TRBV5-6 and TRBJ1-6; D remains unclear. V was pared by 2 bases and J by 8 bases, with 14 bases between. There are 15 residues in the CDR3. Germline lookup yields CDR1 SGHDT and CDR2 YYEEEE. The CDR3 protein is CASSLGLLQDSPLHF. Here the CDR3 DNA reads TGTGCCAGCAGCTTAGGACTACTCCAAGATTCACCCCTCCACTTT.

V is TRBV7-9 and J is TRBJ1-1; D is perhaps TRBD1 (6 bases). The length of the CDR3 is 14 residues. Trimming pared 2 bases from V and 6 bases from J, leaving 13 bases between. The germline V gene encodes CDR1 SEHNR and CDR2 FQNEAQ (reference sequence). CDR3 in DNA: TGTGCCAGCAGCTTACAGGGGAGAGACTCTGAAGCTTTCTTT. This translates into CASSLQGRDSEAFF.

The V and J genes are TRBV21-1 and TRBJ2-3; the table's D call TRBD1 went unverified against the DNA. TRBV21-1 counts as a pseudogene. The length of the CDR3 is 12 residues. The CDR3 sequence is CASSGARNTQYF. The CDR3 nucleotides read TGTGCCAGCAGCGGGGCCCGGAATACGCAGTATTTT.

J is TRBJ1-2 and V is TRBV4-3; weak D call: TRBD1 (6 bases). This CDR3 is built from 19 residues. Trimming took 0 bases from V and 4 from J, leaving 24 bases between them. CDR1 is LGHNA and CDR2 is YSLEER in the germline V gene. The CDR3 nucleotides are TGCGCCAGCAGCCAAGACCCTGCCTCCCAGGGGACGAGATCCTATGGCTACACCTTC. Translating gives CASSQDPASQGTRSYGYTF.

The chain employs TRBV7-8 and TRBJ1-5, with 7 bases aligning to TRBD1. V lost 0 bases, J lost 3 bases, and 11 bases stayed unmatched. Germline V gene lookup returns CDR1 SGHVS and CDR2 FQNEAQ. The CDR3 has 18 amino acids. The DNA for the CDR3 is TGTGCCAGCAGCTTAGCGCTTCGGAAAAGGGGGCTCAATCAGCCCCAGCATTTT. This gives the protein CASSLALRKRGLNQPQHF.

J is TRBJ1-1 and V is TRBV29-1; TRBD1 might be the D (5 bases). CDR3 length: 16 residues. Trimming took off 1 base at V and 2 bases at J, with 17 bases between the two ends. CDR1 is SQVTM and CDR2 is ANQGSEA in the germline V gene. The CDR3 sequence is CSVEGGHPISNTEAFF. The CDR3 DNA sequence: TGCAGCGTTGAAGGAGGACACCCAATATCAAACACTGAAGCTTTCTTT.